A single T cell receptor (beta chain) is shown here with its context. The target antigen is unknown. The libraries were made with immunoSEQ v3. TCRdb's table, derived via immunoSEQ multiplex PCR, lists solely in-frame clones and lacks some. Counted here are approximately 87,000 clones, roughly two thirds occurring once; the ten biggest clones make up roughly 11%. As to time point: pre-treatment sample, taken before nivolumab and TIL therapy. Tumor tissue came from excised metastases, mostly pleural nodules or supraclavicular lymph nodes. Tumor harvest preceded PD-1/PD-L1 blockade, followed by nivolumab treatment. These data come from a study of TIL therapy for anti-PD-1-resistant metastatic lung cancer. The overall study: Median tumor PD-L1 proportion score was about 6.6%. Most patients had lung adenocarcinoma.

The V gene lost 10 bases and the J gene lost 0 bases, with 13 bases spanning the gap. Germline V gives CDR1 SEHNR, CDR2 FQNEAQ (reference sequence). The CDR3 loop spans 14 amino acids. Findings and caveats of the study: TIL cultures after expansion showed higher clonality and lower diversity than baseline tumor (median roughly 6% vs 31%).

The specimen was tumor tissue, collected at baseline. The receptor's source is a person aged 25 to 80 with non-small cell lung cancer. The chain joins TRBV7-9 to TRBJ2-1, with D perhaps TRBD2 (6 bases). The CDR3 DNA follows: TGTGCCACCCCTCGGGGGAGCTCCTACAATGAGCAGTTCTTC. The encoded protein is CATPRGSSYNEQFF.